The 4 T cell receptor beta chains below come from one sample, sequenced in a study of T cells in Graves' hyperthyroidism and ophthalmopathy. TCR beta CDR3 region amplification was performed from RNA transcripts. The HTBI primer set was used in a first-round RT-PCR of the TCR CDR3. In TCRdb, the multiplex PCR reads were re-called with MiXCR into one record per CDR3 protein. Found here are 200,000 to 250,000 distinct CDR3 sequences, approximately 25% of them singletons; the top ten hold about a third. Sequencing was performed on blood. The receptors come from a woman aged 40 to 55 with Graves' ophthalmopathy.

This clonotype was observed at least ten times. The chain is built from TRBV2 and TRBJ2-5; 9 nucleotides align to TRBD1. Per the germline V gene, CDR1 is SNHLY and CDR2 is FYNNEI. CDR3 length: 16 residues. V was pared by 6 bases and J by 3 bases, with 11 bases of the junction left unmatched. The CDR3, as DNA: TGTGCCAGCAGCACCGGGACAGGGTTAGGGGAAGAGACCCAGTACTTC. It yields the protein CASSTGTGLGEETQYF.

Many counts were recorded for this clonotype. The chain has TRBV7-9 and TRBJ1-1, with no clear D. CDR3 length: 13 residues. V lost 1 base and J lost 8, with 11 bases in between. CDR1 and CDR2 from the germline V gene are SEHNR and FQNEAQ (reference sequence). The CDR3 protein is CASSLDPAAEAFF. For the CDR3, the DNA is TGTGCCAGCAGCTTAGATCCAGCGGCCGAAGCTTTCTTT.

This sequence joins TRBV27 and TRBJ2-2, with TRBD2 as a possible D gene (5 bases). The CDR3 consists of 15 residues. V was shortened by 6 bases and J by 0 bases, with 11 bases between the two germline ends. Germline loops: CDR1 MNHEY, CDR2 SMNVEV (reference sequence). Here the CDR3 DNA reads TGTGCCAGCAGACGGGGATACTCGAACACCGGGGAGCTGTTTTTT. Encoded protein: CASRRGYSNTGELFF.

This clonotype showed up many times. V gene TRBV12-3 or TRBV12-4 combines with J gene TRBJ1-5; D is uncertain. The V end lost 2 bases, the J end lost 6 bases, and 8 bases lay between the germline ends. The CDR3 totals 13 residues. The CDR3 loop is CASSLKGVQPQHF. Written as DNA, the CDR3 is TGTGCCAGCAGTTTAAAGGGAGTTCAGCCCCAGCATTTT.